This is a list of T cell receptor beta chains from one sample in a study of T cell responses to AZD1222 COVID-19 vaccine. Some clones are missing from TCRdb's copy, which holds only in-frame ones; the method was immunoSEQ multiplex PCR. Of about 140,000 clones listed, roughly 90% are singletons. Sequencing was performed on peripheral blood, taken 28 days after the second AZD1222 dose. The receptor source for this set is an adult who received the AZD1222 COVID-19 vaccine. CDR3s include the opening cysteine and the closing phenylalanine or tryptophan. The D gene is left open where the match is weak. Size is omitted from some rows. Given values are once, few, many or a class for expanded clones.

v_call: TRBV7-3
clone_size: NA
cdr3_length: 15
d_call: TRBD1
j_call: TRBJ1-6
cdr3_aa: CASSKTGRGGSPLHF
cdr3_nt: TGTGCCAGCAGCAAGACAGGGAGAGGCGGATCACCCCTCCACTTT

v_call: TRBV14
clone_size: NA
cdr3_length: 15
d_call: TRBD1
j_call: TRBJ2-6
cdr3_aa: CASSRTGTGANVLTF
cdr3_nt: TGTGCCAGCAGCCGGACAGGTACTGGGGCCAACGTCCTGACTTTC

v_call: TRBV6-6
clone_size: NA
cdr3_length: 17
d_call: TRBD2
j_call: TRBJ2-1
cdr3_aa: CASSRTGGTSGDNEQFF
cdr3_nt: TGTGCCAGCAGTCGAACCGGAGGGACTAGCGGGGACAATGAGCAGTTCTTC

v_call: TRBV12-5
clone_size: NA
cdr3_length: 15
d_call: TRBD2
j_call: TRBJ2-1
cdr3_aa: CASGASGGWGNEQFF
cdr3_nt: TGTGCTAGTGGGGCGAGCGGGGGTTGGGGGAATGAGCAGTTCTTC

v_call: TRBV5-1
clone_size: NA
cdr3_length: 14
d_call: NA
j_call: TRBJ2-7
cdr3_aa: CASSAARTSYEQYF
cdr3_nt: TGCGCCAGCAGCGCCGCCAGGACAAGCTACGAGCAGTACTTC

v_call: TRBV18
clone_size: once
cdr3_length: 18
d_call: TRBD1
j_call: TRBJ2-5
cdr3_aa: CASSPTDRGRQVQETQYF
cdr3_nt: TGTGCCAGCTCACCTACAGACAGGGGCCGGCAAGTCCAAGAGACCCAGTACTTC

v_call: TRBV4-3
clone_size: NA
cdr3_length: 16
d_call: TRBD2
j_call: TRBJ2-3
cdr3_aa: CASSRQLAGGRDTQYF
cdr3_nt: TGCGCCAGCAGCCGCCAACTAGCGGGGGGACGAGATACGCAGTATTTT

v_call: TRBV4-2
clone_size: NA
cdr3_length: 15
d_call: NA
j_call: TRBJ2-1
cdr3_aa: CASSQEGSGNNEQFF
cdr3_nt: TGTGCCAGCAGCCAAGAAGGCTCTGGAAACAATGAGCAGTTCTTC

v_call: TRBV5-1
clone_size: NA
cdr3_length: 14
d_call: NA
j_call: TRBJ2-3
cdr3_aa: CASSFGGSTDTQYF
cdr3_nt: TGCGCCAGCAGCTTTGGGGGAAGCACAGATACGCAGTATTTT

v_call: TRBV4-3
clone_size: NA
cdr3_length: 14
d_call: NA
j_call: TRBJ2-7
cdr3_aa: CASSQDHPAYEQYF
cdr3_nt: TGCGCCAGCAGCCAAGATCATCCGGCCTACGAGCAGTACTTC

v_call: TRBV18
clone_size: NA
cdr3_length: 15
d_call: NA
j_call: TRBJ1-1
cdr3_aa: CASSPGRQLNTEAFF
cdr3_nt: TGTGCCAGCTCACCGGGGCGACAGCTAAACACTGAAGCTTTCTTT

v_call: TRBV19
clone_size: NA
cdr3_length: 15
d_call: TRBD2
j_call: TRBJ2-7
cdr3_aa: CASSSLAGPVYEQYF
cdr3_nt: TGTGCCAGTAGTTCCCTAGCGGGACCCGTCTACGAGCAGTACTTC

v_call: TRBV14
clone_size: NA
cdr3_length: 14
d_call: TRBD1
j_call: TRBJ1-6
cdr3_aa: CASSQHRGDSPLHF
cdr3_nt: TGTGCCAGCAGCCAACACAGGGGTGATTCACCCCTCCACTTT

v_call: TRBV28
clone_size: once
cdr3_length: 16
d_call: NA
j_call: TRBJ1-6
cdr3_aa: CASRPGDSSYNSPLHF
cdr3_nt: TGTGCCAGCAGACCCGGAGACAGCTCCTATAATTCACCCCTCCACTTT

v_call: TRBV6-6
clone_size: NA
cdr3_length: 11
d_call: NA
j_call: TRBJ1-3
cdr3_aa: CASSYSSTIYF
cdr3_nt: TGTGCCAGCAGTTACTCCTCCACCATATATTTT

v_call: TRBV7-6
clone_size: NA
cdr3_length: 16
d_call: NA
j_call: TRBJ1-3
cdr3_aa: CASSLIQGVSGNTIYF
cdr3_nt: TGTGCCAGCAGCTTGATACAGGGAGTGTCTGGAAACACCATATATTTT

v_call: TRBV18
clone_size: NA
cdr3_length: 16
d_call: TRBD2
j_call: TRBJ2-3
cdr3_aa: CASSPGAGASTDTQYF
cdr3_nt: TGTGCCAGCTCACCTGGAGCGGGGGCTAGCACAGATACGCAGTATTTT

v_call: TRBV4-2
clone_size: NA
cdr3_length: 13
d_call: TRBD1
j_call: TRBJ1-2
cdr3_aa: CASSGTGFYGYTF
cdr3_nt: TGTGCCAGCAGCGGGACAGGTTTTTATGGCTACACCTTC

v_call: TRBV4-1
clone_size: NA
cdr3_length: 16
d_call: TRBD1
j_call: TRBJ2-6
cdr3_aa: CASGTGSTSGANVLTF
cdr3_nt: TGCGCCAGTGGGACAGGGTCCACCTCTGGGGCCAACGTCCTGACTTTC

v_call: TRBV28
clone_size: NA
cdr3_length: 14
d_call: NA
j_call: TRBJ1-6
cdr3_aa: CASSLPTPGSPLHF
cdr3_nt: TGTGCCAGCAGTTTACCAACGCCAGGATCACCCCTCCACTTT

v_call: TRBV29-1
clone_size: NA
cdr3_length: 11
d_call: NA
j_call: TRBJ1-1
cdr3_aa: CSVEDGPEAFF
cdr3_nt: TGCAGCGTTGAAGATGGGCCTGAAGCTTTCTTT

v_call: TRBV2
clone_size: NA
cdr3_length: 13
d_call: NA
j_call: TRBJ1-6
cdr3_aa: CASKSSYNSPLHF
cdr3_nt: TGTGCCAGCAAAAGCTCCTATAATTCACCCCTCCACTTT

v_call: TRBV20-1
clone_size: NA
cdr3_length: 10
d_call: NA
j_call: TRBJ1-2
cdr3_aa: CSFGGVGYTF
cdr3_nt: TGCAGTTTCGGAGGGGTTGGCTACACCTTC